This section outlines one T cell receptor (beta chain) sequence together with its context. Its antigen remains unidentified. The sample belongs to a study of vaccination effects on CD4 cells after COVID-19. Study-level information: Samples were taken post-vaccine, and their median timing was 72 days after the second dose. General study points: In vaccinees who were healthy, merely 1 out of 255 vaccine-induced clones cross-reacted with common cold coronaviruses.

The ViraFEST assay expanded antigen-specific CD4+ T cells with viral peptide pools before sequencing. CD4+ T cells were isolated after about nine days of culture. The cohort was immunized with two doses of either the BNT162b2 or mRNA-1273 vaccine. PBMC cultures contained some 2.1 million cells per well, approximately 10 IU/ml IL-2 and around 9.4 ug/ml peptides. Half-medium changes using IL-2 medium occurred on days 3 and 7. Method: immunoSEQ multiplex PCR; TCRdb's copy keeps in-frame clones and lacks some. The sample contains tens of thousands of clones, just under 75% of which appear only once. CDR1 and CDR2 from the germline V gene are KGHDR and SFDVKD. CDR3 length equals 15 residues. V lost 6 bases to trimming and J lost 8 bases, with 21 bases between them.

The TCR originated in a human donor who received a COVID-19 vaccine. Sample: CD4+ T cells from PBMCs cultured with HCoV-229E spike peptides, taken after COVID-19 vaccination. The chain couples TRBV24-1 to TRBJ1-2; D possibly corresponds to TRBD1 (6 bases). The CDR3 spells CATSTNEGTISGYTF. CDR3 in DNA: TGTGCCACCAGTACCAATGAGGGGACAATCAGCGGCTACACCTTC.